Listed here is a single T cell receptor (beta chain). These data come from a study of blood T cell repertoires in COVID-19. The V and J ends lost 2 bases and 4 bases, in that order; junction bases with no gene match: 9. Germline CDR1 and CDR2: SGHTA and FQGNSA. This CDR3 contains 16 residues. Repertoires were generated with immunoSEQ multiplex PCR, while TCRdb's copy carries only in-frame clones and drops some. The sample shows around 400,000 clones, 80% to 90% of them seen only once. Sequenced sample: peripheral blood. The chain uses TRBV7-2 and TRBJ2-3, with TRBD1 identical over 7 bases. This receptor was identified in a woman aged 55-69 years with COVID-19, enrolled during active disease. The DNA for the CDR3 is TGTGCCAGCAGCTTAAGAAGCGGACAGGCGGCAGATACGCAGTATTTT. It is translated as CASSLRSGQAADTQYF.